This T cell receptor beta chain was recorded in a study of cytomegalovirus exposure and HLA in healthy donors. General study results and limits: The study flagged roughly 150 TCR beta chains as cytomegalovirus-associated. In a later analysis, parvovirus B19, influenza, CMV and Epstein-Barr virus appeared linked to several top co-occurrence clusters.

Concerning this clone: The antigen is not known.

PCR involved 60 Vbeta and 13 Jbeta primers. TCRdb keeps only in-frame clones here, not all; method: immunoSEQ multiplex PCR. The sample consists of 150,000 to 200,000 clones, around four fifths of them appearing once. This TCR came from a man aged 18 to 29 in good health and CMV-seropositive. Sequencing was done on a sample of PBMCs.

The CDR3 reads CASSTSTGAYGYTF. Here the CDR3 DNA reads TGTGCCAGCAGCACTTCGACAGGGGCCTACGGCTACACCTTC. The chain couples TRBV9 to TRBJ1-2; 8 bases match TRBD1. Germline V lookup: CDR1 SGDLS, CDR2 YYNGEE. Trimming took 4 bases from V and 8 from J; bases not matched to a gene: 10. The CDR3 is 14 residues long. The full variable domain, with the rest looked up from reference TRBV9 and TRBJ1-2, is DSGVTQTPKHLITATGQRVTLRCSPRSGDLSVYWYQQSLDQGLQFLIQYYNGEERAKGNILERFSAQQFPDLHSELNLSSLELGDSALYFCASSTSTGAYGYTFGSGTRLTVV.